A selection of T cell receptor beta chains follows, all from one sample in a study of blood T cell repertoires in COVID-19. Profiled with immunoSEQ multiplex PCR; TCRdb holds only in-frame clones, not every one. The profile shows roughly 190,000 clones, 75% to 85% of them singletons. The material sequenced was PBMCs or T cells enriched from blood (not recorded which). The receptors were gathered from a woman between 45 and 60 years old with acute COVID-19. The CDR3 runs from the conserved cysteine through the conserved F or W. The order of the fields is J gene, clone size, V gene, CDR3 protein. For some rows the clone size is stated as once, few or many, or as a class when expanded; others skip it.

J: TRBJ1-2
size: .
V: TRBV19
CDR3: CASSPGYYGYTF

J: TRBJ1-3
size: few
V: TRBV28
CDR3: CASSLGDGTYTIYF

J: TRBJ1-1
size: once
V: TRBV4-1
CDR3: CASSAPGMITEAFF

J: TRBJ2-3
size: .
V: TRBV30
CDR3: CAWSPPRGGATDTQYF

J: TRBJ1-6
size: few
V: TRBV7-2
CDR3: CASSTTGPNSPLHF

J: TRBJ1-5
size: .
V: TRBV3-1/TRBV3-2
CDR3: CASSQVQGAQPQHF

J: TRBJ2-1
size: once
V: TRBV2
CDR3: CASSDPERDNEQFF

J: TRBJ1-2
size: few
V: TRBV3-1/TRBV3-2
CDR3: CASSLRTGGEGYTF

J: TRBJ2-4
size: few
V: TRBV7-2
CDR3: CASSNQRGGQAKNIQYF

J: TRBJ1-2
size: few
V: TRBV19
CDR3: CASSITRTNQNYGYTF

J: TRBJ2-5
size: once
V: TRBV2
CDR3: CASSEAAPHQETQYF

J: TRBJ1-2
size: .
V: TRBV6-5
CDR3: CASSYASMHGGYGYTF

J: TRBJ2-4
size: .
V: TRBV7-3
CDR3: CASSWEGTSLNNIQYF

J: TRBJ1-1
size: few
V: TRBV28
CDR3: CASSLQGANTEAFF

J: TRBJ2-1
size: .
V: TRBV11-2
CDR3: CASREEFNSYNEQFF

J: TRBJ1-6
size: .
V: TRBV28
CDR3: CASTPGTNNSPLHF

J: TRBJ2-2
size: .
V: TRBV28
CDR3: CASTRGSGTGELFF

J: TRBJ1-2
size: .
V: TRBV2
CDR3: CASSEALRSKRDGYTF

J: TRBJ2-3
size: .
V: TRBV5-1
CDR3: CASSLQGTDTQYF

J: TRBJ2-1
size: once
V: TRBV28
CDR3: CASSSSGAGTYNEQFF

J: TRBJ1-4
size: .
V: TRBV6-5
CDR3: CASSYLRENEKLFF

J: TRBJ2-4
size: few
V: TRBV18
CDR3: CASSTPARGGNIQYF

J: TRBJ1-2
size: .
V: TRBV7-2
CDR3: CASSYQGQAPYGYTF

J: TRBJ1-1
size: .
V: TRBV13
CDR3: CASSLVREEAFF

J: TRBJ1-2
size: .
V: TRBV7-2
CDR3: CASSLPGTGHGYTF

J: TRBJ1-3
size: .
V: TRBV4-1
CDR3: CASSQTQQAGNTIYF

J: TRBJ1-4
size: few
V: TRBV7-2
CDR3: CASSALGEKLFF

J: TRBJ2-5
size: .
V: TRBV7-7
CDR3: CASSYGSQETQYF

J: TRBJ1-1
size: .
V: TRBV2
CDR3: CASSRTGVTEAFF

J: TRBJ1-5
size: few
V: TRBV6-2/TRBV6-3
CDR3: CASSYGQFNQPQHF

J: TRBJ2-2
size: .
V: TRBV6-1
CDR3: CASSEVPGSMWAGELFF

J: TRBJ1-5
size: .
V: TRBV27
CDR3: CASTWDRTHSNQPQHF

J: TRBJ1-6
size: .
V: TRBV6-6
CDR3: CASTPGVKAYNSPLHF

J: TRBJ1-2
size: few
V: TRBV4-1
CDR3: CASSQPQGEGYTF

J: TRBJ1-3
size: .
V: TRBV7-2
CDR3: CASSSQAGPGGNTIYF

J: TRBJ1-2
size: .
V: TRBV5-1
CDR3: CASSDGQGGIYGYTF

J: TRBJ1-4
size: .
V: TRBV2
CDR3: CASSEMATENEKLFF

J: TRBJ1-1
size: .
V: TRBV29-1
CDR3: CSVEEGGVTEAFF

J: TRBJ2-1
size: .
V: TRBV29-1
CDR3: CSVEVVTSSYNEQFF

J: TRBJ2-2
size: .
V: TRBV3-1/TRBV3-2
CDR3: CASSDRARRTGELFF

J: TRBJ1-1
size: .
V: TRBV2
CDR3: CASSTQRNTEAFF

J: TRBJ1-1
size: many
V: TRBV6-5
CDR3: CASSYSSGVPEAFF

J: TRBJ1-2
size: .
V: TRBV16
CDR3: CASSQSLRVRGYTF